This TCR beta chain was found in a study of post-analysis software for immune sequencing data. Broader study findings: Roughly five TRBV segments appeared more often in patients than in controls, and TRBV5-6, TRBV5-1 and TRBV20-1 were among these.

Note on this clonotype: The antigen is unknown.

The library was made from cDNA and included unique molecular identifiers. TCRdb re-analysed the PCR reads in MiXCR, keeping a single row per CDR3 protein. The sample yields approximately 440,000 distinct CDR3 sequences, approximately 45% seen once. V was pared by 4 bases and J by 6 bases, with 9 bases of the junction left unmatched. The CDR3 loop spans 15 amino acids. Germline assignment: CDR1 SGHAT and CDR2 FQNNGV. The receptor was derived from a girl between 5 and 17 years old with multiple sclerosis. The sequenced material came from blood. The chain is built from TRBV11-2 and TRBJ2-1; 7 nucleotides line up with TRBD1. DNA of the CDR3: TGTGCCAGCAGCTGGGACAGACTGTCGTCCAATGAGCAGTTCTTC. Its translation is CASSWDRLSSNEQFF.